This TCR beta chain appears in the sequencing data of a study of cytomegalovirus exposure and HLA in healthy donors. The germline V gene encodes CDR1 SGHRS and CDR2 YFSETQ. V shed 1 base, J shed 9 bases, and the junction held 10 bases outside the gene matches. The length of the CDR3 is 16 residues. The PCR contained 60 Vbeta and 13 Jbeta primers. TCRdb's copy holds only in-frame clones and misses some; the assay was immunoSEQ multiplex PCR. The sample includes roughly 150,000 clones, around 80% seen only once; the top ten take approximately 4.8%. Those who donated were healthy bone marrow donors. The sequencing input was PBMCs. The chain links TRBV5-1 to TRBJ2-1; 10 bases are shared with TRBD2. This receptor was obtained from a man under 40 in good health. CDR3 protein: CASSLPSSGRSSEQFF. As DNA, the CDR3 is TGCGCCAGCAGCTTGCCCTCTAGCGGGAGAAGTAGTGAGCAGTTCTTC.